A selection of T cell receptor beta chains follows, all from one sample in a study of CD8+CD57+ T cells in acquired aplastic anemia. MiXCR, run by TCRdb on the reads, gives a single entry per CDR3 protein. This table holds about 160,000 distinct CDR3 sequences, about half found once. Sequencing was carried out using sorted CD4+, CD8+, or CD8+CD57+ T cells (not recorded which) from PBMCs. Receptors originate from a human donor with aplastic anemia. CDR3s include the opening cysteine and the closing phenylalanine or tryptophan. The D gene is left open where the match is weak. Only part of the rows carry a size: once, few, many, or a class if the clone is expanded.

NA	TRBV19	NA	TRBJ2-3	TGTGCCAGTAGCGTGGGGAGCACAGATACGCAGTATTTT	CASSVGSTDTQYF
NA	TRBV2	NA	TRBJ2-1	TGTGCCAGCAGGGGGGCCGGCCTTTACAATGAGCAGTTCTTC	CASRGAGLYNEQFF
many	TRBV2	NA	TRBJ1-1	TGTGCCAGCAGTGAAGTGGGAGAGAACACTGAAGCTTTCTTT	CASSEVGENTEAFF
NA	TRBV6-1	NA	TRBJ1-5	TGTGCCAGCAGGGGGATTTTAAATCAGCCCCAGCATTTT	CASRGILNQPQHF
NA	TRBV25-1	TRBD1	TRBJ1-2	TGTGCCAGCAGTGTTCCCGGGACAGGTGGTTATGGCTACACCTTC	CASSVPGTGGYGYTF
NA	TRBV19	NA	TRBJ1-3	TGTGCCAGTAGTATAGCATCTAGCGGGAGAAACACCATATATTTT	CASSIASSGRNTIYF
NA	TRBV6-9	NA	TRBJ2-5	TGTGCCGGGAAGGACGGAAACCCGAAAAAAAAAGAGACCCAGTACTTC	CAGKDGNPKKKETQYF
many	TRBV7-2	TRBD1	TRBJ2-1	TGTGCCAGCAGCCCAGGTCGGGACAGTTTCTACAATGAGCAGTTCTTC	CASSPGRDSFYNEQFF
many	TRBV20-1	NA	TRBJ1-2	TGCAGTGCTAGAGATTGGGAAGACCTCTATGGCTACACCTTC	CSARDWEDLYGYTF
NA	TRBV6-1	NA	TRBJ2-3	TGTGCCAGCAGTGTCGGATCGATCACAGCTACGCAGTATTTT	CASSVGSITATQYF
NA	TRBV10-3	TRBD2	TRBJ2-3	TGTGCCATCAGTGAAGGGGTAGCGGGAGCAGATACGCAGTATTTT	CAISEGVAGADTQYF
few	TRBV19	TRBD1	TRBJ2-7	TGTGCCAGTACCCGGGACAGCTCCTACGAGCAGTACTTC	CASTRDSSYEQYF
NA	TRBV7-9	NA	TRBJ2-2	TGTGCCAGCGGCCAAGGGGTAAACACCGGGGAGCTGTTTTTT	CASGQGVNTGELFF
NA	TRBV20-1	NA	TRBJ1-1	TGCAGTGCTAGCCAAGCGGGGCTGATGGCTGAAGCTTTCTTT	CSASQAGLMAEAFF
NA	TRBV2	NA	TRBJ1-1	TGTGCCAGCCTCACGTTTGCTGAAGCTTTCTTT	CASLTFAEAFF
once	TRBV20-1	NA	TRBJ2-3	TGCAGTGTTCGGGGGCTCACAGATACGCAGTATTTT	CSVRGLTDTQYF
NA	TRBV19	NA	TRBJ1-2	TGTGCCAGTAGTTTAAGCAGCGCAAATGGCTACACCTTC	CASSLSSANGYTF
NA	TRBV24-1	TRBD2	TRBJ2-5	TGTGCCACCAGACTAGCGGGAGGGGAGACCCAGTACTTC	CATRLAGGETQYF
NA	TRBV20-1	TRBD1	TRBJ1-2	TGCAGTGCTAATCCCCATTTCGGGACAGCGTATGGCTACACCTTC	CSANPHFGTAYGYTF
many	TRBV29-1	NA	TRBJ1-1	TGCAGCGTTGGTCAGAACACTGAAGCTTTCTTT	CSVGQNTEAFF
once	TRBV20-1	NA	TRBJ2-7	TGCAGTGCCACAGGACTAACCGACGAGCAGTACTTC	CSATGLTDEQYF
NA	TRBV2	TRBD1	TRBJ1-3	TGTGCCAGCAGTGTTCAGGGGGCAAACACCATATATTTT	CASSVQGANTIYF
NA	TRBV6-5	NA	TRBJ1-2	TGTGCCAGCAGTTTGTCGAGGGATGGCTACACCTTC	CASSLSRDGYTF
many	TRBV7-9	TRBD1	TRBJ2-7	TGTGCCAGCAGCTCCGGGACAGGGTTGTACGAGCAGTACTTC	CASSSGTGLYEQYF
NA	TRBV20-1	NA	TRBJ1-5	TGCAGTGCTAGGGAATGGCAGGGTCAGCCCCAGCATTTT	CSAREWQGQPQHF
NA	TRBV15	NA	TRBJ1-5	TGTGCCACCAGCAGCCAAGGGTTGGCAGGGAATCAGCCCCAGCATTTT	CATSSQGLAGNQPQHF
few	TRBV29-1	NA	TRBJ1-1	TGCAGCGTTGTCCCCAGGGCCCCAACGGCTGAAGCTTTCTTT	CSVVPRAPTAEAFF
few	TRBV3-1	TRBD1	TRBJ2-4	TGTGCCAGCAGCCTCGGGACAGGAATGGGCATTCAGTACTTC	CASSLGTGMGIQYF
NA	TRBV11-1	NA	TRBJ2-2	TGTGCCAGCAGCTTCAGGGTTGGATACACCGGGGGGCTGTTTTTT	CASSFRVGYTGGLFF
NA	TRBV19	TRBD1	TRBJ1-4	TGTGCCAGTAACTTAGGACAGGGGTATGAAAAACTGTTTTTT	CASNLGQGYEKLFF
NA	TRBV19	NA	TRBJ1-1	TGTGCCAGTAGTATGAAGGGAAACACTGAAGCTTTCTTT	CASSMKGNTEAFF
NA	TRBV7-6	NA	TRBJ2-7	TGTGCCAGCAGTACAGGACAGCGATCAAGGGAGCAGTACTTC	CASSTGQRSREQYF
NA	TRBV11-2	TRBD2	TRBJ2-7	TGTGCCAGCAGCTCCCGGACTAGCGGAAGGTTACTCTACGAGCAGTACTTC	CASSSRTSGRLLYEQYF
few	TRBV6-1	NA	TRBJ2-2	TGTGCCAGCAAATCGGGGAACACCGGGGAGCTGTTTTTT	CASKSGNTGELFF
many	TRBV7-6	NA	TRBJ2-5	TGTGCCAGCAGCTTAGCCCACGGGACAAAAGAGACCCAGTACTTC	CASSLAHGTKETQYF
NA	TRBV5-4	NA	TRBJ1-4	TGTGCCAGCAGCTTCGGGGGCAGTGCAACTAATGAAAAACTGTTTTTT	CASSFGGSATNEKLFF
many	TRBV9	TRBD1	TRBJ1-2	TGTGCCAGCAGCGTAGGGACAGGGGGCCGGGGCTACACCTTC	CASSVGTGGRGYTF
few	TRBV6-5	NA	TRBJ1-2	TGTGCCAGCAGTTACAAGGGAATCTATGGCTACGCCTTC	CASSYKGIYGYAF
many	TRBV6-1	TRBD2	TRBJ2-3	TGTGCCAGTACTTCTAGCGGGGGGACGCAGTATTTT	CASTSSGGTQYF
NA	TRBV10-1	TRBD2	TRBJ2-3	TGCGCCAGCAGTGAGTGCGGACTAGCGGGGGGTCTGAGGACAGATACGCAGTATTTT	CASSECGLAGGLRTDTQYF
many	TRBV2	TRBD1	TRBJ1-5	TGTGCCAGCAGTGATAGGACAGGGGGCAATCAGCCCCAGCATTTT	CASSDRTGGNQPQHF
many	TRBV7-2	TRBD1	TRBJ1-4	TGTGCCAGCAGCAGGACAGGGCGACGGGGAAGTGAAAAACTGTTTTTT	CASSRTGRRGSEKLFF
NA	TRBV19	TRBD1	TRBJ1-2	TGTGCCAGTTCCTCCGGGACAGGGGCTAGTGGCTACACCTTC	CASSSGTGASGYTF
many	TRBV7-2	TRBD1	TRBJ1-1	TGTGCCAGCAGCTTTGGGGGGACAGGGGGAGGGACTGAAGCTTTCTTT	CASSFGGTGGGTEAFF
NA	TRBV19	TRBD1	TRBJ1-1	TGTGCCAGTAGACGGACAGGGGGCCCCGCTGAAGCTTTCTTT	CASRRTGGPAEAFF
NA	TRBV7-3	NA	TRBJ1-2	TGTGCCAGCAGCTTAGATTCGGACTATGGCTACACCTTC	CASSLDSDYGYTF
few	TRBV24-1	TRBD1	TRBJ2-1	TGTGCCACCAGTGATCCTACAGGGGGGTACAATGAGCAGTTCTTC	CATSDPTGGYNEQFF
once	TRBV24-1	NA	TRBJ1-5	TGTGCCACCAGTGATCCCCCTCGGACTAGCAATCAGCCCCAGCATTTT	CATSDPPRTSNQPQHF
many	TRBV9	NA	TRBJ2-3	TGTGCCAGCAGCGTAGGGACACTTAGCACAGATACGCAGTATTTT	CASSVGTLSTDTQYF
NA	TRBV19	NA	TRBJ1-4	TGTGCCAGTGGGAAACTGATAACTAATGAAAAACTGTTTTTT	CASGKLITNEKLFF
NA	TRBV15	NA	TRBJ2-1	TGTGCCACCAGCACATCCGGGACTTATTCCTACAATGAGCAGTTCTTC	CATSTSGTYSYNEQFF
NA	TRBV28	TRBD1	TRBJ1-2	TGTGCCAGCAGTGACAGGGTCTGTGGCTACACCTTC	CASSDRVCGYTF
many	TRBV10-2	NA	TRBJ1-5	TGCGCCAGCAGCACAGGGCAAGCGCAGCCCCAGCATTTT	CASSTGQAQPQHF
NA	TRBV20-1	NA	TRBJ1-4	TGCAGTGTTAGACAAGGACCAGGGGAAAAACTGTTTTTT	CSVRQGPGEKLFF
many	TRBV5-4	TRBD1	TRBJ2-1	TGTGCCAGCAGCTTGGCGGGACAGGGGGTCAATGAGCAGTTCTTC	CASSLAGQGVNEQFF
many	TRBV19	NA	TRBJ2-1	TGTGCCAGTAGCACCTGGGGGGCACATGAGCAGTTCTTC	CASSTWGAHEQFF
NA	TRBV7-2	NA	TRBJ1-2	TGTGCCAGCAGCCCAACAGGGATAGGCTATGGCTACACCTTC	CASSPTGIGYGYTF
NA	TRBV7-9	NA	TRBJ2-1	TGTGCCAGCAGCTTAACCGTTATTGAGCAGTTCTTC	CASSLTVIEQFF
many	TRBV24-1	NA	TRBJ2-3	TGTGCCACCAGTGACCGGGCGGAGACAGATACGCAGTATTTT	CATSDRAETDTQYF
NA	TRBV24-1	TRBD1	TRBJ2-6	TGTGCCACCAGTGAGCTCACGACAGGGAAAGCTTTC	CATSELTTGKAF